This passage covers 21 T cell receptor beta chains from one sample sequenced in a study of T-cell memory formation after mild COVID-19. MiXCR, applied by TCRdb to the 5' RACE reads, yields one record per CDR3 protein. This sample yields hundreds of thousands of distinct CDR3 sequences, of which about a fifth are seen a single time; 7.5% to 9.5% belongs to the top ten. What was sequenced was PBMCs or a T cell subset sorted from them (not recorded which). The receptors derive from an adult woman who had mild COVID-19 (a few samples of this study predate the infection). Cell type and time point are not known.

The J gene is TRBJ2-7, the V gene TRBV12-3 or TRBV12-4; no reliable D call. The CDR3 consists of 15 residues. V shed 4 bases and J shed 1 base, with 14 bases lying between them. The CDR3 protein is CASSSLSLQSYEQYF. The DNA of the CDR3 is TGTGCCAGCAGTTCACTTAGCCTACAGTCCTACGAGCAGTACTTC.

A few counts support this clonotype. The CDR3 DNA reads as TGTGCCAGCTCCGACGGGAGCCCTACGCAGTATTTT. Its translation: CASSDGSPTQYF. The chain joins TRBV11-3 to TRBJ2-3; TRBD2 is a possible D gene (6 bases). The germline V and J ends were trimmed by 8 bases and 8 bases, with 14 bases remaining between them. The CDR3 spans 12 residues. The germline CDR1 and CDR2 sequences are SGHNT and YENEEA.

This clonotype has a handful of counts. The rearrangement links TRBV20-1 to TRBJ2-1; D is uncertain. The CDR3 is 15 residues long. The V end was cut by 5 bases, the J end by 0 bases, with 14 bases between. Germline V lookup: CDR1 DFQATT, CDR2 SNEGSKA (reference sequence). The CDR3 loop reads CSAPKRSSSYNEQFF. The CDR3 bases are TGCAGTGCTCCCAAGCGATCGAGCTCCTACAATGAGCAGTTCTTC.

This clonotype has only a few counts. The rearrangement links TRBV7-9 to TRBJ2-7, with 9 bases fitting TRBD2. The CDR3 is 16 residues long. The ends lost 2 bases at V and 5 bases at J; junction bases unmatched: 10. From germline, CDR1 is SEHNR and CDR2 FQNEAQ (reference sequence). The CDR3 sequence is CASSLRREGPWDEQYF. Here the CDR3 DNA reads TGTGCCAGCAGCTTAAGGCGGGAGGGCCCTTGGGACGAGCAGTACTTC. Together with reference TRBV7-9 and TRBJ2-7, the CDR3 gives the full variable domain: DTGVSQNPRHKITKRGQNVTFRCDPISEHNRLYWYRQTLGQGPEFLTYFQNEAQLEKSRLLSDRFSAERPKGSFSTLEIQRTEQGDSAMYLCASSLRREGPWDEQYFGPGTRLTVT.

This clonotype occurred a few times. This chain uses TRBV6-2 or TRBV6-3 with TRBJ2-1; D is undetermined. With 10 bases removed from V and 0 bases from J, the gap between germline ends came to 16 bases. The CDR3 runs to 15 residues. CDR1 MNHEY and CDR2 SVGEGT come from the germline V gene. CDR3: CATQRVGISYNEQFF. Here the CDR3 DNA reads TGTGCCACCCAAAGAGTGGGAATCTCCTACAATGAGCAGTTCTTC.

This clonotype was observed at least ten times. The chain joins TRBV7-9 to TRBJ1-1; 8 bases map to TRBD1. Germline lookup yields CDR1 SEHNR and CDR2 FQNEAQ (reference sequence). V trimming: 6 bases; J trimming: 0 bases; junction bases outside the gene matches: 9. The CDR3 is 16 amino acids. The CDR3 nucleotides are TGTGCCAGCAGTCAAGACAGGGGTTGGATGAACACTGAAGCTTTCTTT. This translates into CASSQDRGWMNTEAFF.

This clonotype turned up a few times. The chain joins TRBV12-3 or TRBV12-4 to TRBJ2-3; D call uncertain. The CDR3 is 15 amino acids. The V end lost 3 bases, the J end lost 2 bases, and 12 bases lay between the germline ends. The chain's CDR3 is CASSFQEFPTDTQYF. CDR3 sequence (DNA): TGTGCCAGCAGTTTTCAAGAGTTCCCCACAGATACGCAGTATTTT.

This sequence joins TRBV4-2 and TRBJ2-7; 8 positions match TRBD2. CDR1 is LGHNA and CDR2 is YNFKEQ in the germline V gene. The CDR3 is made up of 18 amino acids. The ends lost 0 bases at V and 2 bases at J; junction bases unmatched: 12. CDR3 sequence reads: CASSQDGERSGRPYEQYF. The CDR3 region has the DNA TGTGCCAGCAGCCAAGACGGGGAAAGGAGCGGGAGACCCTACGAGCAGTACTTC.

The gene calls are TRBV7-6 and TRBJ2-2; 10 positions agree with TRBD2. The CDR3 runs 15 residues. Germline loops: CDR1 SGHVS, CDR2 FNYEAQ. With 3 bases clipped from V and 7 bases from J, the junction kept 5 bases outside the gene matches. This chain's CDR3 is CASSLSSGGLGELFF. CDR3 bases: TGTGCCAGCAGCTTGTCTAGCGGGGGCCTCGGGGAGCTGTTTTTT.

There are a few counts of this clonotype. The DNA for the CDR3 is TGTGCCAGCGGCGACTTAGCGGGAGAATTGATGGATGAGCAGTTCTTC. Residues: CASGDLAGELMDEQFF. V and J are TRBV11-2 and TRBJ2-1, with TRBD2 matching over 9 bases. The CDR3 totals 16 residues. Germline-derived CDR1 and CDR2 are SGHAT and FQNNGV. V lost 8 bases, J lost 8 bases, and 16 bases stayed unmatched.

This clonotype was recorded a few times. The J gene is TRBJ2-7, the V gene TRBV7-9; D is possibly TRBD2 (5 bases). V lost 0 bases, J lost 0 bases, and 18 bases lay in between. The CDR3 has 18 residues. Germline loops: CDR1 SEHNR, CDR2 FQNEAQ (reference sequence). The CDR3 protein is CASSLARVGYKASYEQYF. The CDR3 DNA follows: TGTGCCAGCAGCTTAGCGAGGGTAGGATATAAGGCCTCCTACGAGCAGTACTTC.

The rearrangement joins TRBV7-2 to TRBJ1-1; TRBD1 aligns across 8 bases. CDR1 is SGHTA and CDR2 is FQGNSA in the germline V gene. The CDR3 has 15 residues. V was pared by 3 bases and J by 3 bases, with 6 bases of the junction left unmatched. CDR3 in amino acids: CASSFRGRGDTEAFF. DNA for the CDR3: TGTGCCAGCAGCTTCAGGGGGCGAGGGGACACTGAAGCTTTCTTT.

The chain joins TRBV20-1 to TRBJ2-7; 9 bases align to TRBD2. V trimming: 4 bases; J trimming: 5 bases; junction bases outside the gene matches: 9. The CDR3 totals 14 residues. Germline CDR1 reads DFQATT; CDR2 reads SNEGSKA (reference sequence). CDR3 DNA: TGCAGTGCTATTAGCTCGGCTAGCGGGAACGAGCAGTACTTC. Translation gives CSAISSASGNEQYF.

This clonotype was found a few times. J is TRBJ2-7 and V is TRBV18, with D tentatively TRBD1 or TRBD2 (5 bases each). This CDR3 is built from 13 residues. From germline, CDR1 is KGHSH and CDR2 LQKENI. Trimming left V 3 bases short and J 7 bases short, with 13 bases between. The CDR3 nucleotides read TGTGCCAGCTCACCGGGGACCAGCGCAGAGCAGTACTTC. Translation gives CASSPGTSAEQYF.

This chain joins TRBV12-3 or TRBV12-4 and TRBJ2-5; possibly TRBD1 for D (6 bases). This CDR3 is 16 amino acids long. V dropped 6 bases and J dropped 0 bases, with 17 bases sitting between them. CDR3: CASSPLGGPNQETQYF. The CDR3 coding sequence is TGTGCCAGCAGCCCCCTAGGGGGACCGAACCAAGAGACCCAGTACTTC.

This clonotype was counted between two and nine times. The chain recombines TRBV7-2 with TRBJ2-4; maybe TRBD1 (5 bases). The CDR3 extends over 18 amino acids. With 1 base removed from V and 0 bases from J, the gap between germline ends came to 16 bases. Per the germline V gene, CDR1 is SGHTA and CDR2 is FQGNSA. This CDR3 reads CASSLVDTSHLAKNIQYF. In DNA, the CDR3 is TGTGCCAGCAGCTTAGTGGACACCTCCCATCTAGCCAAAAACATTCAGTACTTC.

The chain is built from TRBV3-1 and TRBJ2-1, with a possible D match to TRBD2 (5 bases). Germline assignment: CDR1 LGHDT and CDR2 YNNKEL (reference sequence). This CDR3 comprises 12 residues. V was shortened by 4 bases and J by 13 bases, with 14 bases between the two germline ends. CDR3 loop: CASSRESIGQFF. In DNA form, the CDR3 reads TGTGCCAGCAGCCGGGAGTCTATAGGTCAGTTCTTC.

The V gene is TRBV6-6, the J gene TRBJ2-2, with unresolved D. The V and J ends lost 1 base and 5 bases respectively, with 2 bases between them. The V gene's germline CDR1 is MNHNY and CDR2 SVGAGI (reference sequence). The CDR3 contains 12 residues. The CDR3 DNA follows: TGTGCCAGCAGTTACTGGACCGGGGAGCTGTTTTTT. The encoded protein is CASSYWTGELFF.

This clonotype has more than one count but fewer than ten. This chain uses TRBV6-5 with TRBJ1-1; D ambiguous. The CDR3 has 16 residues. V lost 4 bases to trimming and J lost 11 bases, with 26 bases between them. The germline V gene encodes CDR1 MNHEY and CDR2 SVGAGI. The DNA of the CDR3 is TGTGCCAGCAGTTCCTTCGTCCGGGCCGCGAGTCGAAGGGCTTTCTTT. This translates into CASSSFVRAASRRAFF.

As regards this clonotype: One end of the junction is discordant with germline, which a read error may explain. The chain uses TRBV12-3 or TRBV12-4 and TRBJ2-7, with D tentatively TRBD2 (7 bases). The CDR3 is 13 residues long. In nucleotides, the CDR3 is TGTGCCAGCAGAGCGGGACACTCCAACGAGCAGTACTTC. It is translated as CASRAGHSNEQYF.

This clonotype came up many times. The chain uses TRBV7-2 and TRBJ1-2; 9 bases are shared with TRBD1. J gave up 8 bases and V 1 base, and 11 bases lay outside the gene matches. This CDR3 comprises 16 residues. Germline V gene lookup returns CDR1 SGHTA and CDR2 FQGNSA. In nucleotides, the CDR3 is TGTGCCAGCAGCTTAGGGACCGGGACAGGGAACTCCGGCTACACCTTC. It yields the protein CASSLGTGTGNSGYTF. Full variable domain (remainder filled in from reference TRBV7-2 and TRBJ1-2): GAGVSQSPSNKVTEKGKDVELRCDPISGHTALYWYRQSLGQGLEFLIYFQGNSAPDKSGLPSDRFSAERTGGSVSTLTIQRTQQEDSAVYLCASSLGTGTGNSGYTFGSGTRLTVV.